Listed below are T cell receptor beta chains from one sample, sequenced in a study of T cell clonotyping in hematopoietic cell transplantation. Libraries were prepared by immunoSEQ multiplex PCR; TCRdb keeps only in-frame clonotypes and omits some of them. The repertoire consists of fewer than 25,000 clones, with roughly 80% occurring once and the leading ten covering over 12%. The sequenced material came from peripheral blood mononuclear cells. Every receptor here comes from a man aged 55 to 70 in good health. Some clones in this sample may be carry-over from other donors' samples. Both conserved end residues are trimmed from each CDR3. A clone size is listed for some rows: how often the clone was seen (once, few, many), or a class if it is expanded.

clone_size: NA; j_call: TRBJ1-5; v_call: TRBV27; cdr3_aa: ASSLFGTHPGGYSNQPQH
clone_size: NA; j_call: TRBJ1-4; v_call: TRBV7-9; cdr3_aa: ASSPNEKLF
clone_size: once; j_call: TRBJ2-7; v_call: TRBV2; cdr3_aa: ASREGWASHEQY
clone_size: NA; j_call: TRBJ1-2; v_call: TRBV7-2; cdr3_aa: ASSFRTGGRGGYT
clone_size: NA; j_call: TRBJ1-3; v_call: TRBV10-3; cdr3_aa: AISSLGTRNNTIY
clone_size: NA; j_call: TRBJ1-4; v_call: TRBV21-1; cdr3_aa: ASPMTGCNEKLF
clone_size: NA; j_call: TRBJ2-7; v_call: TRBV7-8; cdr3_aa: ASSPPRAGAYEQY
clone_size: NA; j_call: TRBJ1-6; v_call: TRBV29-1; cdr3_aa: SVASTFNSPLH
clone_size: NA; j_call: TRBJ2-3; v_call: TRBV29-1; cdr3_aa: SVERLGSGGTDTQY
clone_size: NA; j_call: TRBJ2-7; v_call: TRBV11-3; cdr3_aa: ASSLLGFTDNYEQY
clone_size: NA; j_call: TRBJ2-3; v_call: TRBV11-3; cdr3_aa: ASSALKDRGTDTQY
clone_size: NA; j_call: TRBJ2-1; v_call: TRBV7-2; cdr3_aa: ASSPRGSGGYNEQF
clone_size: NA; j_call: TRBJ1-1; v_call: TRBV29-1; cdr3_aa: SVYQTGGNTEAF
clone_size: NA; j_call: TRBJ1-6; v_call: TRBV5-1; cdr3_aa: ASSQSPPDDGSPLH
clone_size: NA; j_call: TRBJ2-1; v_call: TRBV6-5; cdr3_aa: ASSYSTSGSQEF
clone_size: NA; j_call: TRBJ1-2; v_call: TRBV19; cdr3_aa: ASSATVAGGYT
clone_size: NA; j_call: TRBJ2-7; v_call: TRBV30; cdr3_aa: ACGLPWAGGGNEQY
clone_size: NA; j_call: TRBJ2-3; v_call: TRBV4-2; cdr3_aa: ASSQENRRSDTQY
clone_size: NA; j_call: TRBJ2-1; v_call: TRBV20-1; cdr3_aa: SGVPSHEQF
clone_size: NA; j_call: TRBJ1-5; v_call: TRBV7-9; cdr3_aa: ASSFSGTGAELQPQH
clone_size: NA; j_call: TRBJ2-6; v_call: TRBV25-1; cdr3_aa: ASSIMATGQSRANVLT
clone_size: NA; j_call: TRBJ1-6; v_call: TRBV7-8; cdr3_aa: ASSPKTGRGLNSPLH
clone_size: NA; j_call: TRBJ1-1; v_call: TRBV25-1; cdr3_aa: ASSDSPLEAF
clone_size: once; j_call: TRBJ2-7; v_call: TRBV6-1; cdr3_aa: ASLVRTSGYEQY
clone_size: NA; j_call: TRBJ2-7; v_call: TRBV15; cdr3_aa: ATSRLRGRTGTYEQY
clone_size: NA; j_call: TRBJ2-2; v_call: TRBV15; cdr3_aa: ATSRVAGVAGELF
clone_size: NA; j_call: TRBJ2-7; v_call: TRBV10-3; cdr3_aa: AISEAIGTGGKGEQY
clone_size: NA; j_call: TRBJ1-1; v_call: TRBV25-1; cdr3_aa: ASSGTRGTVEMNTEAF
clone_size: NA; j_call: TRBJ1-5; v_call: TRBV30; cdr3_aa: AWSKDRDQPQH
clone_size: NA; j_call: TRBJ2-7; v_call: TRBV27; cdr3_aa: ASSLKDSSYEQY
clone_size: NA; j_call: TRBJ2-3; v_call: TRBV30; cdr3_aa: AWSFSTDTQY
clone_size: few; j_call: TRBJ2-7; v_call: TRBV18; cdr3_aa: ASSPTGGRASYEQY
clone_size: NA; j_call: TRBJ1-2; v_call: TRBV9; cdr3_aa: ASSVVESGLYGYT
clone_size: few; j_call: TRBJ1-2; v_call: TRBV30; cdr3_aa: AWSVKSGGGGYT
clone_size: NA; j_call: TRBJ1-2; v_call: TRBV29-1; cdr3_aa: SVEDGRSGDYFGGYT
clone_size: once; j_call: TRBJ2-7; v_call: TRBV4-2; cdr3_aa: ASSQVLASYEQY
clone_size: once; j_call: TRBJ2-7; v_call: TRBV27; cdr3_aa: ASSFSATYEQY
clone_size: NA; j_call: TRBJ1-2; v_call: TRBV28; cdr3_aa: ASSGVGEGYYYGYT
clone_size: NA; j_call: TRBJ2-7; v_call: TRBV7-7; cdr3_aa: ASSLALTSYEQY
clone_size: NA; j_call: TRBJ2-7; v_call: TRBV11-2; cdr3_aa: ASSSPGTGSVEQY
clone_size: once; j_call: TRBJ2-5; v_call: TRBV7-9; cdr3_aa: ASSLYRDSQDTQY
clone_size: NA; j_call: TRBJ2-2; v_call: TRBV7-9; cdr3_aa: ASSWDRGPSGELF
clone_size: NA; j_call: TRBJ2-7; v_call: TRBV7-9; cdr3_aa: ASSFQNEQY
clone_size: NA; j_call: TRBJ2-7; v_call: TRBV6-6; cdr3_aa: ASSYPTGGVDEQY
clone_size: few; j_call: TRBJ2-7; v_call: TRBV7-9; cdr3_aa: ASSLGLAGGKQY
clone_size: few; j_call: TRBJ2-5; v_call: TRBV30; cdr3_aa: AWSVRGGETQY
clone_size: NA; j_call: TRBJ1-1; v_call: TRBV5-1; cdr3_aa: ASSTGRENTEAF
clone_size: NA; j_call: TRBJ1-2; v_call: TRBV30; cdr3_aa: AWSTDRERFGLLDGYT
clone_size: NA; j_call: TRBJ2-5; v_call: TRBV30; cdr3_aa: AWSVRETQY
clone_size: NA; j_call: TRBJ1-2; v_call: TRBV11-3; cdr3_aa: ASSLGWTQGGYT
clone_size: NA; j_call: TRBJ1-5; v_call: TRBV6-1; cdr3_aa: ASSARGGAGNQPQH
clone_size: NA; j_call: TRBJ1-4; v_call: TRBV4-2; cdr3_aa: ASRPGQGPGKLF
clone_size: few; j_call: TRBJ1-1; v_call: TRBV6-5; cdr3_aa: ASSPEGARTEAF
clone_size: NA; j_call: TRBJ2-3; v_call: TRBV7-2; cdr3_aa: AIPPDTGAYTQY